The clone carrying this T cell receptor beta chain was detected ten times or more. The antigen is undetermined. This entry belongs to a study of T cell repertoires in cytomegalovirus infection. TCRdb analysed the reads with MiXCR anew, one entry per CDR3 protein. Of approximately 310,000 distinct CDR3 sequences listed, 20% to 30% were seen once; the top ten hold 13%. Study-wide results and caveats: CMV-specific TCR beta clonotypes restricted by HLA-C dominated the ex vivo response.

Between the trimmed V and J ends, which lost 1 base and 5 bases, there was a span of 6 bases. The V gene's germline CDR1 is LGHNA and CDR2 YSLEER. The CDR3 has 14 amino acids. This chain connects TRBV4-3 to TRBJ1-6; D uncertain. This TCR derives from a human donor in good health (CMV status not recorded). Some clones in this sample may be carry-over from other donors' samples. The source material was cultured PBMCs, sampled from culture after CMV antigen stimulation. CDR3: CASSQAENNSPLHF. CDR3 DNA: TGCGCCAGCAGCCAAGCGGAGAATAATTCACCCCTCCACTTT.